These 4 T cell receptor beta chains were all obtained from the same sample, sequenced in a study of tumor and adjacent non-tumor tissue in lung cancer. RNA was extracted from bulk tissue without any cell sorting. TCRbeta libraries were built with three rounds of nested PCR, modified from ARM-PCR. In TCRdb, the multiplex PCR reads were re-called with MiXCR into one record per CDR3 protein. The sample includes about 110,000 distinct CDR3 sequences, more than 60% of them seen just once. The sequencing sample was made of lung tumor tissue. These receptors all come from a woman between 55 and 75 years old with non-small cell lung cancer.

This sequence joins TRBV6-6 and TRBJ2-7, with 9 bases matching TRBD1. Germline CDR1 and CDR2: MNHNY and SVGAGI (reference sequence). J gave up 13 bases and V 5 bases, and 18 bases lay outside the gene matches. This CDR3 is 15 amino acids long. Written as DNA, the CDR3 is TGTGCCAGCAGTCTCCAGACAGGGGGAGACTACGAGAACTACTTC. This sequence encodes CASSLQTGGDYENYF.

This chain uses TRBV6-2 or TRBV6-3 with TRBJ1-2, with D perhaps matching TRBD1 (5 bases). Germline V gene data show CDR1 as MNHEY and CDR2 as SVGEGT. The length of the CDR3 is 15 residues. Trimming took off 0 bases at V and 8 bases at J, with 16 bases between the two ends. The chain's CDR3 is CASSYSTREVEGYTF. The CDR3, as DNA: TGTGCCAGCAGTTACTCGACCAGGGAAGTCGAGGGCTACACCTTC.

This chain links TRBV5-5 with TRBJ2-3, with D possibly TRBD2 on 7 matching bases. The germline gives CDR1 SGHKS, CDR2 YYEKEE (reference sequence). CDR3 length: 16 amino acids. Trimming removed 6 bases from V and 3 bases from J, with 20 bases in between. For the CDR3, the DNA is TGTGCCAGCATCGCCTTAGGGGGGGGCGCGACAGATACGCAGTATTTT. Amino acids: CASIALGGGATDTQYF.

This chain joins TRBV11-2 and TRBJ2-7; TRBD1 might be the D (6 bases). This CDR3 is built from 14 residues. Trimming took off 10 bases at V and 6 bases at J, with 22 bases between the two ends. CDR1 is SGHAT, CDR2 FQNNGV, per germline. DNA for the CDR3: TGTGCCACCAGTTTAATTACAGGGAAGGGCGAGCAGTACTTC. Protein product: CATSLITGKGEQYF.